This record looks at one TCR beta chain sequence and its context. This CDR3 is also generated by other DNA sequences in the sample. Researchers ran the assay at a deep level. Profiled with immunoSEQ multiplex PCR; TCRdb holds only in-frame clones, not every one. The sample carries about 1.1 million clones, about four fifths recorded once. The sample belongs to a study of shared clonotypes between healthy human individuals. Study overall: The plates for each donor numbered three CD4 naive, three CD4 memory, two CD8 naive and one CD8 memory.

The donors were all Caucasian adults (living in Nashville, Tennessee). This TCR came from a man aged 18 to 30 in good health. Some clones in this sample may be carry-over from other donors' samples. Sequencing used memory CD4+ T cells from PBMCs. The sample's subset: CD45RA-negative fraction.

This CDR3 is CASSLLQSSYGYTF. In DNA, the CDR3 is TGTGCCAGCAGTTTATTACAGTCTTCCTATGGCTACACCTTC. V gene TRBV28 combines with J gene TRBJ1-2; D uncertain. This CDR3 contains 14 residues. In germline, CDR1 is MDHEN, CDR2 SYDVKM. Trimming removed 1 base at V and 4 bases at J, with 10 bases between.